This TCR beta chain comes out of a study of Ad26.COV2.S vaccination and SARS-CoV-2 variants. Treatment indicated: some 20 received Ad26.COV2.S at low or high dose, single or two shots; five or six received placebo; per-sample allocation not given. All samples were drawn on day 63, counting from the first vaccine or placebo injection. Only in-frame clones appear in the TCRdb table, and some are missing; sequencing was by immunoSEQ multiplex PCR. The data show around 370,000 clones, 80% to 90% seen once. The sequence was collected from a person between 18 and 60 years old who received the Ad26.COV2.S COVID-19 vaccine or a placebo. The sample consisted of peripheral blood, taken in a trial of Ad26.COV2.S vaccine versus placebo.

The CDR3 is CASTGLADYNEQFF. The CDR3 DNA reads as TGCGCCAGCACCGGGCTAGCGGACTACAATGAGCAGTTCTTC. This sequence joins TRBV10-2 and TRBJ2-1; TRBD2 aligns across 7 bases. CDR3 size: 14 residues. The germline V gene encodes CDR1 WSHSY and CDR2 SAAADI. The V and J ends lost 7 bases and 3 bases, in that order; junction bases with no gene match: 6.